What follows describes a single T cell receptor (beta chain). Germline CDR1 LGHNT, CDR2 FRNRAP. V dropped 0 bases and J dropped 6; count of bases not matched to a gene: 7. CDR3 length: 16 residues. This record comes from a study of T cells after posttransplantation cyclophosphamide. Libraries were prepared by immunoSEQ multiplex PCR; TCRdb keeps only in-frame clonotypes and omits some of them. The sample has more than 20,000 clones, about 84% seen once. The chain is built from TRBV12-5 and TRBJ2-1; TRBD2 matches at 8 bases. This receptor was identified in a woman aged 60-70 years with a blood cancer, CMV-positive, and with a related stem cell donor. The specimen was PBMCs. The CDR3 DNA sequence: TGTGCTAGTGGTTTGGTCGTTAGCGGGATTTCCAATGAGCAGTTCTTC. Its protein product is CASGLVVSGISNEQFF. The full variable domain, its missing parts supplied by reference TRBV12-5 and TRBJ2-1, is DARVTQTPRHKVTEMGQEVTMRCQPILGHNTVFWYRQTMMQGLELLAYFRNRAPLDDSGMPKDRFSAEMPDATLATLKIQPSEPRDSAVYFCASGLVVSGISNEQFFGPGTRLTVL.